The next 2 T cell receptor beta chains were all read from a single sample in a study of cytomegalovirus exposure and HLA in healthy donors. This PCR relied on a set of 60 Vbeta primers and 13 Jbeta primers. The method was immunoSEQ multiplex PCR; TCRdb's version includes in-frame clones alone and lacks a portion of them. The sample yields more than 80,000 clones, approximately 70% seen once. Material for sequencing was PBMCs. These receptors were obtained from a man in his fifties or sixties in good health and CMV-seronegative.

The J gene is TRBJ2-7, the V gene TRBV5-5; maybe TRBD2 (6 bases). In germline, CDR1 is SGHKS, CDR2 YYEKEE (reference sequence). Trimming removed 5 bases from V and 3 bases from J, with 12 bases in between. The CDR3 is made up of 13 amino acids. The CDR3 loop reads CASSAGTRYEQYV. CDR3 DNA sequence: TGTGCCAGCAGTGCGGGAACCCGCTACGAGCAGTACGTC.

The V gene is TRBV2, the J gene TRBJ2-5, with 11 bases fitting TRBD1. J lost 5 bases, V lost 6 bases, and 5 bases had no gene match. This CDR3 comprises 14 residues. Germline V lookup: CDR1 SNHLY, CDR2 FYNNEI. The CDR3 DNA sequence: TGTGCCAGCAGAAGGACAGGGGGCGTCGAGACCCAGTACTTC. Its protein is CASRRTGGVETQYF.